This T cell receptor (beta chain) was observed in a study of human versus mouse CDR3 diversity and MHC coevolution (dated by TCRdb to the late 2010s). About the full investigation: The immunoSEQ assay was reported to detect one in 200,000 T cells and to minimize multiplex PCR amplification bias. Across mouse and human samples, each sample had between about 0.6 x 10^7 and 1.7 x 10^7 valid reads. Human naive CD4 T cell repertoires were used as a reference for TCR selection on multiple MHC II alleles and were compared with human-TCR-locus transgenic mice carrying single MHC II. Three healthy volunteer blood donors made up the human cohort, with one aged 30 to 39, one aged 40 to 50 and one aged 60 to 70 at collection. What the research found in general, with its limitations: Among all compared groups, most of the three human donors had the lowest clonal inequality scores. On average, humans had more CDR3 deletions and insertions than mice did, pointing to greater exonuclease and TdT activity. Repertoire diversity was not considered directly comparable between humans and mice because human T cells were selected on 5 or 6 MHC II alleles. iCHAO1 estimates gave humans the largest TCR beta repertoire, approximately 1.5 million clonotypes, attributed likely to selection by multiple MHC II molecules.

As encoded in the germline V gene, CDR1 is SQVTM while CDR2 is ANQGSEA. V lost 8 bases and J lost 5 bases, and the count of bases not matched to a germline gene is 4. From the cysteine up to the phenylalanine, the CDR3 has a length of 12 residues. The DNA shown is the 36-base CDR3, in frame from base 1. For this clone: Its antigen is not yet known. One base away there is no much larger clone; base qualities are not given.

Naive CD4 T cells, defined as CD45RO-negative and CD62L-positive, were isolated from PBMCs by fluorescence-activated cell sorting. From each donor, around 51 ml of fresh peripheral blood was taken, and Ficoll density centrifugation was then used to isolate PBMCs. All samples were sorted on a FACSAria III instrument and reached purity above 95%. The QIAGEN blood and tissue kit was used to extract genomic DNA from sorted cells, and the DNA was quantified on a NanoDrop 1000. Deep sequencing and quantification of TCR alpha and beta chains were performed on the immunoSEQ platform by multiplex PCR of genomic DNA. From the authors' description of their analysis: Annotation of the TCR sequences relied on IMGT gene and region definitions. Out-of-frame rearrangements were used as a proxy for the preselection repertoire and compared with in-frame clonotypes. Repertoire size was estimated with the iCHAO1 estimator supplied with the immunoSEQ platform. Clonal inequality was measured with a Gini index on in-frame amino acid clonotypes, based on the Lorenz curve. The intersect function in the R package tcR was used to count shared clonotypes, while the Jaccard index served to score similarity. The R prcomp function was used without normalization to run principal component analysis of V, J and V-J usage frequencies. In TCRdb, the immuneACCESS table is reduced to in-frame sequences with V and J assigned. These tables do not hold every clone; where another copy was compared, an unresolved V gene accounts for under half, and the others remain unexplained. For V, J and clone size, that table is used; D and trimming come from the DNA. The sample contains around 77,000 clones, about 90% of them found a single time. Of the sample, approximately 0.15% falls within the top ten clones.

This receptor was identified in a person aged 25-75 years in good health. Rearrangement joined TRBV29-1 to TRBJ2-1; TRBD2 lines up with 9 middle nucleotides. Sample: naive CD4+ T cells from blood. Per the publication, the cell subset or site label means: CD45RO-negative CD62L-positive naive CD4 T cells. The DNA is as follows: TGCAGCTTAAGACTAGCGGACAATGAGCAGTTCTTC. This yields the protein CSLRLADNEQFF.